This T cell receptor (beta chain) was captured by sequencing in a study of T cell responses to AZD1222 COVID-19 vaccine. Comment on this clone: Its antigen remains unidentified.

Study-level results: The span of vaccine-associated CD4 TCRs extended across spike, with dominance at 160-218 and 743-854. Seropositive at baseline were only a handful of AZD1222 recipients. Per reports, nearly half of all spike-specific TCRs target regions that are unmutated in variants. Breadth and depth of Spike-specific TCRs rose after two AZD1222 doses.

Sequenced by immunoSEQ multiplex PCR; TCRdb stores in-frame clones only, minus some. The sample carries about 110,000 clones, nearly 90% recorded once. This CDR3 is 11 amino acids long. Per the germline V gene, CDR1 is ENHRY and CDR2 is SYGVKD. This receptor was taken from an adult who received the AZD1222 COVID-19 vaccine. The chain is built from TRBV10-3 and TRBJ2-1; the D is unclear. The sample in question was peripheral blood, obtained 28 days after the second AZD1222 dose. The CDR3, as DNA: TGTGCGGGTCGTTCCTACAATGAGCAGTTCTTC. Translated: CAGRSYNEQFF.